Below, one T cell receptor (beta chain) is given with its context. Its antigen is not identified. Amplification yielded TCR beta CDR3 regions, with RNA transcripts as the source. HTBI primers were used for first-round RT-PCR of the TCR CDR3. Using its own MiXCR run on the multiplex PCR reads, TCRdb lists one record per CDR3 protein. Of some 600,000 distinct CDR3 sequences in the sample, roughly 14% were seen once. This record belongs to a study of T cells in Graves' hyperthyroidism and ophthalmopathy. Study-level points and caveats: Most thyroid clonotypes expanded above 0.001 were also detected in blood.

The CDR3 has 13 amino acids. Germline CDR1 KGHSH, CDR2 LQKENI. Deletions cut 8 bases from V and 3 bases from J, with 13 bases between. The diagnostic basis comprised clinical symptoms, serum thyroxine and TRAb, thyroid ultrasound and orbital computed tomography. The specimen was blood. This chain uses TRBV18 with TRBJ2-5; the D gene is possibly TRBD1 (5 bases). This receptor was identified in a woman aged 30 to 39 with Graves' hyperthyroidism that later progressed to Graves' ophthalmopathy. The CDR3 protein is CASRPTVKETQYF. For the CDR3, the DNA is TGTGCCAGCCGTCCGACAGTTAAAGAGACCCAGTACTTC.